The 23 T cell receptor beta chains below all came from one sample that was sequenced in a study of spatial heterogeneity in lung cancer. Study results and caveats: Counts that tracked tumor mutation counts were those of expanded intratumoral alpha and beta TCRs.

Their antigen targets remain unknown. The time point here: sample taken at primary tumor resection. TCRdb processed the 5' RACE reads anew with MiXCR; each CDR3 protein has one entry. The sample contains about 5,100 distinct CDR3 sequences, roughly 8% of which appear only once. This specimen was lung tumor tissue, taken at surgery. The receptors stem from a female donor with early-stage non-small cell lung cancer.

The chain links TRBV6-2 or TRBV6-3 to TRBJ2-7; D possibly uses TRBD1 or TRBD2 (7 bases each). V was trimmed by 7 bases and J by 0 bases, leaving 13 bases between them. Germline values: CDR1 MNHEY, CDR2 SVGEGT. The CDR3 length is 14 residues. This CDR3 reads CASTPRGGSYEQYF. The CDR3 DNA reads TGTGCCAGCACCCCCAGGGGGGGCTCCTACGAGCAGTACTTC.

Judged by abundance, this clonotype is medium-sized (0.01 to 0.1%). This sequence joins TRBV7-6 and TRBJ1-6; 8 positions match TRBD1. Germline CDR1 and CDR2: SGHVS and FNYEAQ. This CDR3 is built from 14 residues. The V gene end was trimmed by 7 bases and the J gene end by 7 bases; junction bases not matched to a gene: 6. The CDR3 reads CASTLGQGNSPLHF. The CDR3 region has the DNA TGTGCCAGCACCCTAGGACAGGGAAATTCACCCCTCCACTTT. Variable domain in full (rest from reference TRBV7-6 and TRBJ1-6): GAGVSQSPRYKVTKRGQDVALRCDPISGHVSLYWYRQALGQGPEFLTYFNYEAQQDKSGLPNDRFSAERPEGSISTLTIQRTEQRDSAMYRCASTLGQGNSPLHFGNGTRLTVT.

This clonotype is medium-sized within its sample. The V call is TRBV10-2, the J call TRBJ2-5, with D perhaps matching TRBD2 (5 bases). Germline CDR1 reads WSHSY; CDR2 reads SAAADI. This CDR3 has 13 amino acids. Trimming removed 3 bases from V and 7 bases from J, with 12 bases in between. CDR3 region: CASSDTLGGTQYF. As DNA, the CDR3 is TGCGCCAGCAGTGACACCCTTGGAGGGACCCAGTACTTC.

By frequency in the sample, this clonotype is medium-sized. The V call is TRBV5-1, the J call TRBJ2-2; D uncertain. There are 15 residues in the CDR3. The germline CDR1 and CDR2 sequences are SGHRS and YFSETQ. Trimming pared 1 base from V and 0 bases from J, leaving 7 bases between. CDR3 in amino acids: CASSLRWANTGELFF. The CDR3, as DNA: TGCGCCAGCAGCTTGCGGTGGGCGAACACCGGGGAGCTGTTTTTT.

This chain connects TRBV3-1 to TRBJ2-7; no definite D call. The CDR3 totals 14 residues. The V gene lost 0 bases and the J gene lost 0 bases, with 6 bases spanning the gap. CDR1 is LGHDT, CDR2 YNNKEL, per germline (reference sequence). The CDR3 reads CASSQDRYSYEQYF. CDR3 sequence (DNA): TGTGCCAGCAGCCAAGATCGGTACTCCTACGAGCAGTACTTC.

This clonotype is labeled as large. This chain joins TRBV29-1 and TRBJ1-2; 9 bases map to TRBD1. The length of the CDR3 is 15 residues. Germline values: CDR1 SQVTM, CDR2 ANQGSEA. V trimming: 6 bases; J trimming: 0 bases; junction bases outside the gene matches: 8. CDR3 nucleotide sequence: TGCAGCGTCGTGGGACAGGGAGGATCTAACTATGGCTACACCTTC. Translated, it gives CSVVGQGGSNYGYTF.

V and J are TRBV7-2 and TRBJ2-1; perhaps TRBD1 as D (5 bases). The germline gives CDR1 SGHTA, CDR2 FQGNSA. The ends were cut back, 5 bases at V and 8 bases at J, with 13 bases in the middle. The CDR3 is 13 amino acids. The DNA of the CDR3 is TGTGCCAGCAGCCTAGGCAGGGAAGATGAGCAGTTCTTC. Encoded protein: CASSLGREDEQFF.

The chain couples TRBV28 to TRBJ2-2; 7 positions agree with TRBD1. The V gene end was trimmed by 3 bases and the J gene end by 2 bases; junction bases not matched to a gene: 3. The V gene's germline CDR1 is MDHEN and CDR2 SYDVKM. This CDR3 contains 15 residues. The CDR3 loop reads CASSFDRANTGELFF. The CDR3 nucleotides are TGTGCCAGCAGTTTTGACAGGGCTAACACCGGGGAGCTGTTTTTT.

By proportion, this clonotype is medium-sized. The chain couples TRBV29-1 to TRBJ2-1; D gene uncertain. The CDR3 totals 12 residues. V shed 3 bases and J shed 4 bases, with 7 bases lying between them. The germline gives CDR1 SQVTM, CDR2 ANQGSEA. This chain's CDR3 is CSVEGGYNEQFF. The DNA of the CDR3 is TGCAGCGTTGAGGGTGGTTACAATGAGCAGTTCTTC.

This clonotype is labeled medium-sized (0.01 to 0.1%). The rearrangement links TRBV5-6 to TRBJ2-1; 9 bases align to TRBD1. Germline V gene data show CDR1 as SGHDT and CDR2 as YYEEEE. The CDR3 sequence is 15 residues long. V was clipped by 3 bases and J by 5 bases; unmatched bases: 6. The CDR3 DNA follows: TGTGCCAGCAGCTCTCCGGGACAGGGCCACAATGAGCAGTTCTTC. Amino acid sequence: CASSSPGQGHNEQFF.

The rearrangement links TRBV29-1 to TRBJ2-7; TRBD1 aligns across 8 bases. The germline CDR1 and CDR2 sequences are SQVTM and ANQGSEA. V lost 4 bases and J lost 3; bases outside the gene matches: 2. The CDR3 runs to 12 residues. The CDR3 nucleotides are TGCAGCGTTGGGACAGGGAGCTACGAGCAGTACTTC. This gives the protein CSVGTGSYEQYF.

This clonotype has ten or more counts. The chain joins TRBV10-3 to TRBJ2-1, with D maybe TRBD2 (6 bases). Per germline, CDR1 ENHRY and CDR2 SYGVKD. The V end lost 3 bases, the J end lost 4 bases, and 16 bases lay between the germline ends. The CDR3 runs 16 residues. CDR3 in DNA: TGTGCCATCAGTGAAGGTCGGGACTCACCTTACAATGAGCAGTTCTTC. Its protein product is CAISEGRDSPYNEQFF.

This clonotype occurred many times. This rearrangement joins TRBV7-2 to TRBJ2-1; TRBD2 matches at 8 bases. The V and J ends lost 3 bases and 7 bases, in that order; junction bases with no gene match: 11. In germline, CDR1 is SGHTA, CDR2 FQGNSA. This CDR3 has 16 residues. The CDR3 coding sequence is TGTGCCAGCAGCTTGCTGGGCGGGGGGCCAGGGAATGAGCAGTTCTTC. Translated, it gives CASSLLGGGPGNEQFF.

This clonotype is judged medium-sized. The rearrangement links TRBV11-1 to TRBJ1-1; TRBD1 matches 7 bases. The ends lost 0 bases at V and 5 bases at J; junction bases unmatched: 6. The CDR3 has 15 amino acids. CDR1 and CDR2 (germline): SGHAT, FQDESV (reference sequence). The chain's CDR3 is CASSLAGTEGTEAFF. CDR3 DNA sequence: TGTGCCAGCAGCTTAGCCGGGACAGAAGGAACTGAAGCTTTCTTT.

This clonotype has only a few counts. Written as DNA, the CDR3 is TGCGCCAGCAGGGACAGTGAGAATCAGCCCCAGCATTTT. This translates into CASRDSENQPQHF. The chain uses TRBV5-1 and TRBJ1-5, with TRBD1 as a possible D gene (6 bases). The germline V gene has CDR1 SGHRS and CDR2 YFSETQ. This CDR3 region has 13 residues. With 5 bases removed from V and 4 bases from J, the gap between germline ends came to 10 bases.

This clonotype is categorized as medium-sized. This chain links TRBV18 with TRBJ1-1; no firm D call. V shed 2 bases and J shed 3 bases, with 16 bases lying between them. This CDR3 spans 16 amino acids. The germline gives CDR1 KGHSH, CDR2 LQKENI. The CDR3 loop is CASSPGPGPVDTEAFF. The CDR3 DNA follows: TGTGCCAGCTCACCAGGGCCGGGCCCCGTGGACACTGAAGCTTTCTTT. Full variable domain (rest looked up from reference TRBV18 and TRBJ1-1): NAGVMQNPRHLVRRRGQEARLRCSPMKGHSHVYWYRQLPEEGLKFMVYLQKENIIDESGMPKERFSAEFPKEGPSILRIQQVVRGDSAAYFCASSPGPGPVDTEAFFGQGTRLTVV.

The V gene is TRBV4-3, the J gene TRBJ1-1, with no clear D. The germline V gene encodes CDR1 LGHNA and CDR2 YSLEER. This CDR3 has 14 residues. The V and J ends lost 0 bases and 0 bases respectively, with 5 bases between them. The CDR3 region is CASSQDTLNTEAFF. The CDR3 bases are TGCGCCAGCAGCCAAGATACCTTGAACACTGAAGCTTTCTTT.

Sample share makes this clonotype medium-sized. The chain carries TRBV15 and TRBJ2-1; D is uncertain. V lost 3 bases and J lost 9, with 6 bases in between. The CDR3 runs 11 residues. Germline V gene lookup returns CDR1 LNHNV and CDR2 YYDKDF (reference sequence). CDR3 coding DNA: TGTGCCACCAGCAGCCGCACTGAGCAGTTCTTC. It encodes CATSSRTEQFF.

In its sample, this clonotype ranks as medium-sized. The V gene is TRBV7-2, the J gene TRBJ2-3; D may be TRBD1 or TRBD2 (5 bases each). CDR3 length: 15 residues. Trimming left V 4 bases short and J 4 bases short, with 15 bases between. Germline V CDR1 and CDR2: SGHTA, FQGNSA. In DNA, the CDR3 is TGTGCCAGCAGCTGGGGCGGGCAGGGCGCAGATACGCAGTATTTT. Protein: CASSWGGQGADTQYF. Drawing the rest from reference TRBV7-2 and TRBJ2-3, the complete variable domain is GAGVSQSPSNKVTEKGKDVELRCDPISGHTALYWYRQSLGQGLEFLIYFQGNSAPDKSGLPSDRFSAERTGGSVSTLTIQRTQQEDSAVYLCASSWGGQGADTQYFGPGTRLTVL.

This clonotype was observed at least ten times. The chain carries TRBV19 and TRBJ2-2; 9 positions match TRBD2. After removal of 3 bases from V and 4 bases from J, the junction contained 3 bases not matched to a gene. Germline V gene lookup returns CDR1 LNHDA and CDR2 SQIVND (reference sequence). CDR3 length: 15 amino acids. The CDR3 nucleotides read TGTGCCAGTAGTATGACTAGCGGATCCACCGGGGAGCTGTTTTTT. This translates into CASSMTSGSTGELFF.

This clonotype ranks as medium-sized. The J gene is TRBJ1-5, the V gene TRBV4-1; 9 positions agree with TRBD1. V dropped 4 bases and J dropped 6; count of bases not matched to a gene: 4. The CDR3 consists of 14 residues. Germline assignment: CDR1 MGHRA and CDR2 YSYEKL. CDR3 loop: CASSRGQGSQPQHF. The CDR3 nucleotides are TGCGCCAGCAGCCGAGGACAGGGGAGTCAGCCCCAGCATTTT.

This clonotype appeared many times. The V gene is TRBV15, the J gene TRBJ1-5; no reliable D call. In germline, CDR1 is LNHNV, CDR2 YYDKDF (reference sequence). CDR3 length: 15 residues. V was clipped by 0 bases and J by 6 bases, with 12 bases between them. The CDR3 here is CATSREVISLQPQHF. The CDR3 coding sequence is TGTGCCACCAGCAGAGAGGTTATCAGCCTTCAGCCCCAGCATTTT.

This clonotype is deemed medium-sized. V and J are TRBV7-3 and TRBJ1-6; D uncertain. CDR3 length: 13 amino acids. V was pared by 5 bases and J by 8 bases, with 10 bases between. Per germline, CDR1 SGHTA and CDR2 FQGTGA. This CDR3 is CASSHSRDSPLHF. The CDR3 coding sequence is TGTGCCAGCAGCCATAGCCGGGATTCACCCCTCCACTTT.